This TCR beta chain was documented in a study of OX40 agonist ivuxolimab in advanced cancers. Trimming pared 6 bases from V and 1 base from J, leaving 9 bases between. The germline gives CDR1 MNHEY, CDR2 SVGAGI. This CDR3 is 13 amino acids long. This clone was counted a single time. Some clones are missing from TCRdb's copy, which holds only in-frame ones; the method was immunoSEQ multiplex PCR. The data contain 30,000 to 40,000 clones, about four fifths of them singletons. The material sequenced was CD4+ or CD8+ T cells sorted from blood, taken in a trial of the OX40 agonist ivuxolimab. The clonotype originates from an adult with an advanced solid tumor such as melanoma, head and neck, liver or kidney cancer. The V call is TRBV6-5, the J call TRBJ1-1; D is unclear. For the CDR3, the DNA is TGTGCCAGCAGCCAGTTCAGGAACACTGAAGCTTTCTTT. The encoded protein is CASSQFRNTEAFF.